This T cell receptor (beta chain) was recovered during a study of regulatory T cells in long-lasting Graves disease. Study outcomes and limitations: Preferential use of TRBV28, TRBJ1-2 and TRBJ2-5 was seen in persistent disease. Possibly, too few samples lowered accuracy.

As to time point: newly diagnosed GD, antithyroid drugs for less than 3 months. With RNA extracted from PBMCs as input, the TCR library was made. This clonotype came up many times. Its antigen is unidentified. The V and J ends lost 4 bases and 5 bases, in that order; junction bases with no gene match: 3. The CDR3 has 12 residues. The V gene's germline CDR1 is SGHRS and CDR2 YFSETQ. Arm-PCR with iRepertoire HTBI primers amplified the CDR3 regions for these TCR beta libraries. MiXCR was run by TCRdb on the multiplex PCR reads, yielding one entry per CDR3 protein. The table has about 610,000 distinct CDR3 sequences, approximately 16% seen once; the top ten hold about 12%. The same sample was also used in a study of T cells in Graves' hyperthyroidism and ophthalmopathy. That work adds: Model output signaled ophthalmopathy a median around 6.9 months ahead of onset.

The chain employs TRBV5-1 and TRBJ2-7, with 7 bases lining up with TRBD1. The material sequenced was peripheral blood mononuclear cells (PBMCs), taken at new diagnosis, from a patient treated with antithyroid drugs. The sequence was collected from a man aged 18 to 29 with Graves disease. The CDR3 DNA is TGCGCCAGCAGCCACGACAGGGACGAGCAGTACTTC. It yields the protein CASSHDRDEQYF.